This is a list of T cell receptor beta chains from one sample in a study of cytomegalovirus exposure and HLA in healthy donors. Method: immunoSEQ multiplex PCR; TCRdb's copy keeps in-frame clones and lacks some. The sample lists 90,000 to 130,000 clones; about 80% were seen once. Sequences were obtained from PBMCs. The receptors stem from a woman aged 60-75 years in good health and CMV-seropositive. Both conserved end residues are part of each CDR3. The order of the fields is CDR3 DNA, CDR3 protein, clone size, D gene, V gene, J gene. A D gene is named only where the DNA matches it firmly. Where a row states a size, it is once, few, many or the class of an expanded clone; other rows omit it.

CDR3 DNA: TGTGCCAGCAGCTTAAACAGGGACCAGGACCAAGAGACCCAGTACTTC
CDR3 protein: CASSLNRDQDQETQYF
clone size: .
D gene: .
V gene: TRBV13
J gene: TRBJ2-5

CDR3 DNA: TGCGCCAGCACCTGGACAGGGCGAGAAAAACTGTTTTTT
CDR3 protein: CASTWTGREKLFF
clone size: few
D gene: TRBD1
V gene: TRBV5-1
J gene: TRBJ1-4

CDR3 DNA: TGTGCCAGCAGCTTCGGGACAGGGGACACAGATACGCAGTATTTT
CDR3 protein: CASSFGTGDTDTQYF
clone size: .
D gene: TRBD1
V gene: TRBV5-4
J gene: TRBJ2-3

CDR3 DNA: TGTGCCAGTAGCTCGCTAGCCCTCCAAGAGACCCAGTACTTC
CDR3 protein: CASSSLALQETQYF
clone size: .
D gene: .
V gene: TRBV19
J gene: TRBJ2-5

CDR3 DNA: TGTGCCAGCACGGACAGGGTCACTGAAGCTTTCTTT
CDR3 protein: CASTDRVTEAFF
clone size: .
D gene: TRBD1
V gene: TRBV19
J gene: TRBJ1-1

CDR3 DNA: TGTGCCAGTAGTATCCTAGCGGGAGGCCACAATGAGCAGTTCTTC
CDR3 protein: CASSILAGGHNEQFF
clone size: .
D gene: TRBD2
V gene: TRBV19
J gene: TRBJ2-1

CDR3 DNA: TGTGCCAGCAGTGTTGTTAGCGGGAGGTGGGCCGGGGAGCTGTTTTTT
CDR3 protein: CASSVVSGRWAGELFF
clone size: .
D gene: TRBD2
V gene: TRBV2
J gene: TRBJ2-2

CDR3 DNA: TGTGCCAGTAGTCGCCGGGAGCGGGGCTCCTACGAGCAGTACTTC
CDR3 protein: CASSRRERGSYEQYF
clone size: .
D gene: TRBD2
V gene: TRBV19
J gene: TRBJ2-7

CDR3 DNA: TGCAGCGTTGCGCGGAGCGGGGGCACCGGGGAGCTGTTTTTT
CDR3 protein: CSVARSGGTGELFF
clone size: .
D gene: TRBD2
V gene: TRBV29-1
J gene: TRBJ2-2

CDR3 DNA: TGTGCCAGCAGTGGTAACCCGGGACAGCAAGAGACCCAGTACTTC
CDR3 protein: CASSGNPGQQETQYF
clone size: .
D gene: TRBD1
V gene: TRBV28
J gene: TRBJ2-5

CDR3 DNA: TGTGCCAGCAGCGCCCCCCTCCAAACTAGCATCCACTTC
CDR3 protein: CASSAPLQTSIHF
clone size: .
D gene: .
V gene: TRBV9
J gene: TRBJ2-7

CDR3 DNA: TGTGCCAGCAGTGAATATTCCTTTCCGAGCACTGAAGCTTTCTTT
CDR3 protein: CASSEYSFPSTEAFF
clone size: .
D gene: .
V gene: TRBV2
J gene: TRBJ1-1

CDR3 DNA: TGTGCCAGCAGCGGTGGACAGGGCAATCAGCCCCAGCATTTT
CDR3 protein: CASSGGQGNQPQHF
clone size: .
D gene: TRBD1
V gene: TRBV2
J gene: TRBJ1-5

CDR3 DNA: TGTGCCAGCTCACCGACAGGCTATAGCAATCAGCCCCAGCATTTT
CDR3 protein: CASSPTGYSNQPQHF
clone size: .
D gene: .
V gene: TRBV18
J gene: TRBJ1-5

CDR3 DNA: TGTGCCAGTAGGAAGCGGGAGGGCCGATCAGAGACCCAGTACTTC
CDR3 protein: CASRKREGRSETQYF
clone size: .
D gene: TRBD2
V gene: TRBV19
J gene: TRBJ2-5

CDR3 DNA: TGTGCCAGCAGTTTAATTTCCGGGGTCCCCACGCAGTATTTT
CDR3 protein: CASSLISGVPTQYF
clone size: .
D gene: .
V gene: TRBV28
J gene: TRBJ2-3

CDR3 DNA: TGTGCCAGCAGCTTAGCCCTAGCGGGAGTAGATACGCAGTATTTT
CDR3 protein: CASSLALAGVDTQYF
clone size: .
D gene: TRBD2
V gene: TRBV7-9
J gene: TRBJ2-3

CDR3 DNA: TGTGCCAGCAGCTTCGCAGCGGGAGCCTACGAGCAGTACTTC
CDR3 protein: CASSFAAGAYEQYF
clone size: .
D gene: TRBD2
V gene: TRBV11-2
J gene: TRBJ2-7

CDR3 DNA: TGTGCCAGCAGCGTAGAAGGGGGTCCCCGGTCCCGACTGTTTTTT
CDR3 protein: CASSVEGGPRSRLFF
clone size: .
D gene: .
V gene: TRBV9
J gene: TRBJ1-4

CDR3 DNA: TGTGCCAGCAGACGCCGGGACAGCACCTACGAGCAGTACTTC
CDR3 protein: CASRRRDSTYEQYF
clone size: once
D gene: TRBD1
V gene: TRBV2
J gene: TRBJ2-7

CDR3 DNA: TGTGCCAGCTCACCTGGAACAGGGTCAGAGCAGTACTTC
CDR3 protein: CASSPGTGSEQYF
clone size: .
D gene: .
V gene: TRBV18
J gene: TRBJ2-7

CDR3 DNA: TGTGCCAGCAGTTACTCGAGGCAGAAAAAAGAGACCCAGTACTTC
CDR3 protein: CASSYSRQKKETQYF
clone size: .
D gene: .
V gene: TRBV6-6
J gene: TRBJ2-5

CDR3 DNA: TGTGCCAGCAGCTCGAAGCCGGGACTAGCGGGAGGAGTCTCCTACAATGAGCAGTTCTTC
CDR3 protein: CASSSKPGLAGGVSYNEQFF
clone size: .
D gene: TRBD2
V gene: TRBV7-7
J gene: TRBJ2-1

CDR3 DNA: TGTGCCAGCAGTTTGTCCGGGGTCCGCTACGAGCAGTACTTC
CDR3 protein: CASSLSGVRYEQYF
clone size: .
D gene: .
V gene: TRBV28
J gene: TRBJ2-7

CDR3 DNA: TGCGCCAGCAGCTTGGGTCAAAGGCAACGCGGGACAGGAGGTTCACCCCTCCACTTT
CDR3 protein: CASSLGQRQRGTGGSPLHF
clone size: once
D gene: TRBD1
V gene: TRBV5-1
J gene: TRBJ1-6

CDR3 DNA: TGCGCCAGCAGTTCCCAAGTCTTAGCGGGAGGGCCTCGTAATGAGCAGTTCTTC
CDR3 protein: CASSSQVLAGGPRNEQFF
clone size: .
D gene: TRBD2
V gene: TRBV10-2
J gene: TRBJ2-1

CDR3 DNA: TGTGCCAGTAGTGGGCGGGAGGGCGCAGATACGCAGTATTTT
CDR3 protein: CASSGREGADTQYF
clone size: .
D gene: TRBD2
V gene: TRBV19
J gene: TRBJ2-3

CDR3 DNA: TGCGCCAGCACCCGAACTAGCGGAAGAACTCACCAAGAGACCCAGTACTTC
CDR3 protein: CASTRTSGRTHQETQYF
clone size: .
D gene: TRBD2
V gene: TRBV5-1
J gene: TRBJ2-5

CDR3 DNA: TGTGCCAGCAGCTTCAGGGGGGACAATAGCAATCAGCCCCAGCATTTT
CDR3 protein: CASSFRGDNSNQPQHF
clone size: .
D gene: TRBD1
V gene: TRBV7-2
J gene: TRBJ1-5

CDR3 DNA: TGTGCTCAGCGGCATGTCCCCCTCTACGAGCAGTACTTC
CDR3 protein: CAQRHVPLYEQYF
clone size: .
D gene: .
V gene: TRBV2
J gene: TRBJ2-7

CDR3 DNA: TGTGCCAGCAGCTTACAATGGACAGGGCCGGGGCCAAGCTATGGCTACACCTTC
CDR3 protein: CASSLQWTGPGPSYGYTF
clone size: once
D gene: TRBD1
V gene: TRBV7-9
J gene: TRBJ1-2

CDR3 DNA: TGTGCCAGCAGTTTTTCTCCCTGGGGACAGGGGACCGGGGAGCTGTTTTTT
CDR3 protein: CASSFSPWGQGTGELFF
clone size: .
D gene: TRBD1
V gene: TRBV27
J gene: TRBJ2-2

CDR3 DNA: TGTGCCAGCAGTCCCCTTACAGGGGATCAGCCCCAGCATTTT
CDR3 protein: CASSPLTGDQPQHF
clone size: few
D gene: TRBD1
V gene: TRBV6-5
J gene: TRBJ1-5

CDR3 DNA: TGTGCCAGCAATCCGGGACAGGGGGGAGATACGCAGTATTTT
CDR3 protein: CASNPGQGGDTQYF
clone size: .
D gene: TRBD1
V gene: TRBV28
J gene: TRBJ2-3

CDR3 DNA: TGCGCCAGCAGAAGGACAGGCAGCTACGAGCAGTACTTC
CDR3 protein: CASRRTGSYEQYF
clone size: .
D gene: TRBD1
V gene: TRBV5-1
J gene: TRBJ2-7

CDR3 DNA: TGTGCCAGCAGTGCTAGCTGGGCCTACGAGCAGTACTTC
CDR3 protein: CASSASWAYEQYF
clone size: .
D gene: .
V gene: TRBV6-6
J gene: TRBJ2-7

CDR3 DNA: TGTGCCTGGAGATTCGGAGACTTTGAAGCTTTCTTT
CDR3 protein: CAWRFGDFEAFF
clone size: once
D gene: .
V gene: TRBV30
J gene: TRBJ1-1

CDR3 DNA: TGCGCCAGCAGCTTATCAGCGGGAGCTGACACCGGGGAGCTGTTTTTT
CDR3 protein: CASSLSAGADTGELFF
clone size: once
D gene: TRBD2
V gene: TRBV5-1
J gene: TRBJ2-2

CDR3 DNA: TGTGCCAGCAGCGTAGCGGGACAGGGGGCTGGCGAGCAGTACTTC
CDR3 protein: CASSVAGQGAGEQYF
clone size: .
D gene: TRBD1
V gene: TRBV9
J gene: TRBJ2-7

CDR3 DNA: TGTGCCAGCAGTGGTAGCTATGGCTACACCTTC
CDR3 protein: CASSGSYGYTF
clone size: .
D gene: .
V gene: TRBV6-1
J gene: TRBJ1-2

CDR3 DNA: TGTGCCAGCAGCTTATTTCCGCAGAGCACAGATACGCAGTATTTT
CDR3 protein: CASSLFPQSTDTQYF
clone size: .
D gene: .
V gene: TRBV7-3
J gene: TRBJ2-3

CDR3 DNA: TGTGCCAGCTCACCGTCAACAGCGAACACTGAAGCTTTCTTT
CDR3 protein: CASSPSTANTEAFF
clone size: .
D gene: .
V gene: TRBV18
J gene: TRBJ1-1

CDR3 DNA: TGTGCCATCAGTGACAGGACAGGGGCCACTGAAGCTTTCTTT
CDR3 protein: CAISDRTGATEAFF
clone size: few
D gene: TRBD1
V gene: TRBV10-3
J gene: TRBJ1-1

CDR3 DNA: TGTGCCAGCAGGATCCGACAGGGGTACAATGAGCAGTTCTTC
CDR3 protein: CASRIRQGYNEQFF
clone size: .
D gene: TRBD1
V gene: TRBV2
J gene: TRBJ2-1

CDR3 DNA: TGTGCCAGCTCGTTTACTAGTAACCCTCTCTACAATGAGCAGTTCTTC
CDR3 protein: CASSFTSNPLYNEQFF
clone size: .
D gene: .
V gene: TRBV18
J gene: TRBJ2-1

CDR3 DNA: TGTGCCAGTAGTTCCCCCCGTCGGGACAGGGGGCGGTCTGAAGCTTTCTTT
CDR3 protein: CASSSPRRDRGRSEAFF
clone size: .
D gene: TRBD1
V gene: TRBV19
J gene: TRBJ1-1

CDR3 DNA: TGCAGCGTTGGTCGACAAATGAACACTGAAGCTTTCTTT
CDR3 protein: CSVGRQMNTEAFF
clone size: .
D gene: .
V gene: TRBV29-1
J gene: TRBJ1-1

CDR3 DNA: TGCGCCAGCAGCTCTGCGACTAGCGGGAGGGCCAATGAGCAGTTCTTC
CDR3 protein: CASSSATSGRANEQFF
clone size: .
D gene: TRBD2
V gene: TRBV5-1
J gene: TRBJ2-1

CDR3 DNA: TGCGCCAGCAGCCCCGACAGGCCGCAAGGACACACCATATATTTT
CDR3 protein: CASSPDRPQGHTIYF
clone size: .
D gene: .
V gene: TRBV4-1
J gene: TRBJ1-3

CDR3 DNA: TGTGCCAGCAGCCGTGGACTAGCGGGATGGGGGTACAATGAGCAGTTCTTC
CDR3 protein: CASSRGLAGWGYNEQFF
clone size: .
D gene: TRBD2
V gene: TRBV7-9
J gene: TRBJ2-1

CDR3 DNA: TGTGCCAGCAGTGTTCGGGGATCCACTGAAGCTTTCTTT
CDR3 protein: CASSVRGSTEAFF
clone size: .
D gene: .
V gene: TRBV2
J gene: TRBJ1-1

CDR3 DNA: TGTGCCAGCAGACCAGACCAGGGGGCGACTGGCTACACCTTC
CDR3 protein: CASRPDQGATGYTF
clone size: .
D gene: TRBD1
V gene: TRBV6-5
J gene: TRBJ1-2

CDR3 DNA: TGTGCCAGCTCACCAAGGACAGGGGTGGCCCACGAGCAGTACTTC
CDR3 protein: CASSPRTGVAHEQYF
clone size: .
D gene: TRBD1
V gene: TRBV18
J gene: TRBJ2-7

CDR3 DNA: TGCGCCAGCAGCTTGGTCAGCGGGAGTTACAATGAGCAGTTCTTC
CDR3 protein: CASSLVSGSYNEQFF
clone size: .
D gene: TRBD2
V gene: TRBV5-1
J gene: TRBJ2-1

CDR3 DNA: TGTGCCAGCAGCCCCGGACAGGGGGCTGATTTTGGCTACACCTTC
CDR3 protein: CASSPGQGADFGYTF
clone size: .
D gene: TRBD1
V gene: TRBV9
J gene: TRBJ1-2

CDR3 DNA: TGTGCCAGCAGTGATGAGAAGAACACTGAAGCTTTCTTT
CDR3 protein: CASSDEKNTEAFF
clone size: .
D gene: .
V gene: TRBV2
J gene: TRBJ1-1

CDR3 DNA: TGCGCCAGCAGCTTGGCCATCGGAGGGAGAGACGAAGCTTTCTTT
CDR3 protein: CASSLAIGGRDEAFF
clone size: .
D gene: .
V gene: TRBV5-1
J gene: TRBJ1-1

CDR3 DNA: TGTGCCAGCAGTTTCCTCGGACAGACGGATGGCTACACCTTC
CDR3 protein: CASSFLGQTDGYTF
clone size: .
D gene: .
V gene: TRBV27
J gene: TRBJ1-2

CDR3 DNA: TGTGCCAGCAGAACAGGCCCCGAGCAGTACTTC
CDR3 protein: CASRTGPEQYF
clone size: once
D gene: .
V gene: TRBV28
J gene: TRBJ2-7